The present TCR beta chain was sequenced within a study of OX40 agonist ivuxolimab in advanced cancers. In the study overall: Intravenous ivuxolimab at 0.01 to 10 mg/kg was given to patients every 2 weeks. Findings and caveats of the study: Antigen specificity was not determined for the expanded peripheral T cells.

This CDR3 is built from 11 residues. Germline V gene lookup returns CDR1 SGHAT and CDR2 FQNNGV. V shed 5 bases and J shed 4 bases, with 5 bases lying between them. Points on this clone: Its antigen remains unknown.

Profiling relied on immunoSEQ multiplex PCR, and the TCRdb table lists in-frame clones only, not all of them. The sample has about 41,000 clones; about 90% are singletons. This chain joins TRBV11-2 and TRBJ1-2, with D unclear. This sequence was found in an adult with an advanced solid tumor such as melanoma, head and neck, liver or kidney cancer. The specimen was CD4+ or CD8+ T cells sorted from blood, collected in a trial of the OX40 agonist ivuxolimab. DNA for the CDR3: TGTGCCAGCAGCGCCTCCTATGGCTACACCTTC. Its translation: CASSASYGYTF.